Listed here are 21 T cell receptor beta chains from one sample, sequenced in a study of control samples from healthy donors and cancer patients. Using immunoSEQ multiplex PCR, the repertoire was profiled, and TCRdb retains in-frame clones only, with some absent. The sample shows about 49,000 clones, around 86% of them seen only once. The sample comprised PBMCs. The origin of the receptors is a woman between 50 and 59 years old with lung cancer.

The chain is built from TRBV7-2 and TRBJ2-1; TRBD1 agrees at 7 bases. CDR1 is SGHTA, CDR2 FQGNSA, per germline. Trimming at V came to 5 bases and at J to 2 bases, leaving 6 bases not matched to a gene. CDR3 length equals 15 residues. This CDR3 is CASSTYRGTYNEQFF. CDR3 nucleotide sequence: TGTGCCAGCAGCACCTACAGGGGCACCTACAATGAGCAGTTCTTC.

This chain links TRBV4-3 with TRBJ1-1, with D maybe TRBD1 (5 bases). Germline-derived CDR1 and CDR2 are LGHNA and YSLEER. V lost 0 bases and J 4 bases, leaving 12 bases between the germline ends. The CDR3 extends over 15 amino acids. The CDR3 region has the DNA TGCGCCAGCAGCCAAGAAGTCGTGAGGGGCACTGAAGCTTTCTTT. This gives the protein CASSQEVVRGTEAFF.

The chain recombines TRBV4-2 with TRBJ1-2; the D gene is possibly TRBD1 (5 bases). Per germline, CDR1 LGHNA and CDR2 YNFKEQ. Trimming took off 0 bases at V and 3 bases at J, with 8 bases between the two ends. The CDR3 covers 14 residues. Here the CDR3 reads CASSQDRGDYGYTF. The CDR3 DNA reads TGTGCCAGCAGCCAAGATCGGGGGGACTATGGCTACACCTTC.

This clone was found a few times. In nucleotides, the CDR3 is TGTGCCAGCAGCTACGGTCCCGACTACACCTTC. Its translation is CASSYGPDYTF. The chain has TRBV3-1 (or the pseudogene TRBV3-2) and TRBJ1-2; no clear D. Trimming removed 5 bases at V and 10 bases at J, with 11 bases between. CDR1 and CDR2 from the germline V gene are LGHDT and YNNKEL (reference sequence). This CDR3 spans 11 amino acids.

As regards this clone: At one end, the junction sequence differs from germline, possibly due to a read error. Different DNA sequences within this sample yield the same CDR3. The rearrangement links TRBV12-3 or TRBV12-4 to TRBJ2-2; D not resolved. This CDR3 is built from 12 residues. Here the CDR3 reads CASSLDSGELFF. CDR3 coding DNA: TGCGCCAGCAGTTTAGATTCCGGGGAGCTGTTTTTT.

The J gene is TRBJ2-1, the V gene TRBV7-7, with D possibly TRBD1 on 6 matching bases. The germline gives CDR1 SSHAT, CDR2 FNYEAQ (reference sequence). V shed 6 bases and J shed 0 bases, with 15 bases lying between them. CDR3 size: 16 residues. CDR3 nucleotide sequence: TGTGCCAGCAGTCCGCGTTCAGGGGCCTCCTACAATGAGCAGTTCTTC. Translating gives CASSPRSGASYNEQFF.

This clone appeared a single time. The chain recombines TRBV19 with TRBJ2-7, with a tentative D call TRBD1 (5 bases). Germline V gene sequence: CDR1 LNHDA, CDR2 SQIVND (reference sequence). There are 15 residues in the CDR3. Trimming cost V 4 bases and J 6 bases, with 19 bases left between them. DNA for the CDR3: TGTGCCAGTAGTACCAGCTTGCAGGGATTCACCGAGCAGTACTTC. Protein sequence: CASSTSLQGFTEQYF.

Only a few counts were recorded for this clone. This chain links TRBV10-2 with TRBJ1-3; possible D gene TRBD1, 5 bases. V lost 10 bases and J 0 bases, leaving 16 bases between the germline ends. The CDR3 covers 15 residues. Looked up from germline, CDR1 is WSHSY and CDR2 is SAAADI. CDR3 protein: CATGGGANSGNTIYF. DNA for the CDR3: TGCGCCACGGGTGGAGGGGCTAACTCTGGAAACACCATATATTTT.

This rearrangement joins TRBV5-1 to TRBJ1-1, with D unclear. The CDR3 spans 15 residues. V was clipped by 0 bases and J by 1 base, with 10 bases between them. Germline V gene sequence: CDR1 SGHRS, CDR2 YFSETQ. In nucleotides, the CDR3 is TGCGCCAGCAGCTTGGTAGCAGGCGAGAACACTGAAGCTTTCTTT. Amino acid sequence: CASSLVAGENTEAFF.

The chain has TRBV7-2 and TRBJ1-2; no definite D call. The V gene lost 1 base and the J gene lost 6 bases, with 15 bases spanning the gap. Germline-derived CDR1 and CDR2 are SGHTA and FQGNSA. The CDR3 totals 15 residues. CDR3 amino acids: CASSLEPQRTDGYTF. For the CDR3, the DNA is TGTGCCAGCAGCTTAGAGCCACAGAGAACCGATGGCTACACCTTC.

This clone has only a few counts. V is TRBV6-5 and J is TRBJ1-1, with a tentative D call TRBD1 (5 bases). V lost 7 bases and J 0 bases, leaving 6 bases between the germline ends. The CDR3 runs to 12 residues. The germline CDR1 and CDR2 sequences are MNHEY and SVGAGI. CDR3 coding DNA: TGTGCCAGCACAGGGATGAACACTGAAGCTTTCTTT. Its translation: CASTGMNTEAFF.

The V call is TRBV29-1, the J call TRBJ2-3, with D hard to call. V lost 7 bases and J 2 bases, leaving 4 bases between the germline ends. The germline gives CDR1 SQVTM, CDR2 ANQGSEA. This CDR3 comprises 10 residues. The CDR3 DNA is TGCAGCGGGAACACAGATACGCAGTATTTT. It codes for CSGNTDTQYF.

The chain links TRBV20-1 to TRBJ2-1; TRBD1 might be the D (5 bases). Looked up from germline, CDR1 is DFQATT and CDR2 is SNEGSKA (reference sequence). The CDR3 covers 15 residues. Trimming took off 3 bases at V and 0 bases at J, with 12 bases between the two ends. The CDR3 reads CSASGAASSYNEQFF. CDR3 coding DNA: TGCAGTGCTAGTGGGGCCGCGTCCTCCTACAATGAGCAGTTCTTC.

The chain is built from TRBV3-1 (or the pseudogene TRBV3-2) and TRBJ1-2; no definite D call. The V end was cut by 1 base, the J end by 0 bases, with 9 bases between. The length of the CDR3 is 15 residues. Germline lookup yields CDR1 LGHDT and CDR2 YNNKEL (reference sequence). In nucleotides, the CDR3 is TGTGCCAGCAGCCAAGCTTCCGGCTCTAACTATGGCTACACCTTC. Translation: CASSQASGSNYGYTF.

J is TRBJ1-1 and V is TRBV24-1, with TRBD1 identical over 9 bases. CDR3 length: 13 residues. The V gene end was trimmed by 4 bases and the J gene end by 14 bases; junction bases not matched to a gene: 10. Germline CDR1 KGHDR, CDR2 SFDVKD. The CDR3 region is CATSEPRGTGCFF. DNA for the CDR3: TGTGCCACCAGTGAACCGAGGGGGACAGGGTGCTTCTTT.

The chain links TRBV11-2 to TRBJ2-6, with 8 bases matching TRBD1. CDR1 and CDR2 (germline): SGHAT, FQNNGV. Trimming at V came to 1 base and at J to 0 bases, leaving 5 bases not matched to a gene. The CDR3 contains 18 residues. The CDR3 bases are TGTGCCAGCAGCTTAGCAAGGACAGGGTTCTCTGGGGCCAACGTCCTGACTTTC. It translates to CASSLARTGFSGANVLTF.

The chain couples TRBV19 to TRBJ1-4, with D tentatively TRBD1 (6 bases). Trimming stripped 6 bases from V and 8 bases from J, with 7 bases between. There are 11 residues in the CDR3. Germline assignment: CDR1 LNHDA and CDR2 SQIVND (reference sequence). CDR3 loop: CASRQGEKLFF. Here the CDR3 DNA reads TGTGCCAGTAGGCAGGGGGAAAAACTGTTTTTT.

V and J are TRBV6-5 and TRBJ1-5; 10 nucleotides match TRBD1. V lost 6 bases and J lost 6; bases outside the gene matches: 5. This CDR3 comprises 14 residues. In germline, CDR1 is MNHEY, CDR2 SVGAGI. CDR3 in DNA: TGTGCCAGCAGGACGACAGGGGGCTCTCAGCCCCAGCATTTT. Its protein is CASRTTGGSQPQHF.

This chain joins TRBV19 and TRBJ1-5; D not certain. V was clipped by 5 bases and J by 7 bases, with 9 bases between them. The CDR3 totals 12 residues. Per the germline V gene, CDR1 is LNHDA and CDR2 is SQIVND (reference sequence). The DNA of the CDR3 is TGTGCCAGTAGTTTTTATCTCCAGCCCCAGCATTTT. It encodes CASSFYLQPQHF.

V usage is TRBV10-3 and J usage is TRBJ1-1; a weak D match, TRBD1 (6 bases). Trimming removed 3 bases at V and 2 bases at J, with 10 bases between. This CDR3 is built from 14 residues. The germline gives CDR1 ENHRY, CDR2 SYGVKD. The CDR3 sequence: CAISEWGANTEAFF. CDR3 in DNA: TGTGCCATCAGTGAATGGGGGGCTAACACTGAAGCTTTCTTT.

The chain uses TRBV6-6 and TRBJ2-7; TRBD1 agrees at 7 bases. This CDR3 region has 15 residues. Trimming took 6 bases from V and 2 from J; bases not matched to a gene: 10. The V gene's germline CDR1 is MNHNY and CDR2 SVGAGI (reference sequence). The CDR3 here is CASRPLRTGTYEQYF. CDR3 sequence (DNA): TGTGCCAGCAGACCCTTAAGGACAGGAACCTACGAGCAGTACTTC.